This T cell receptor beta chain is from a study of molecular identifiers for immune sequencing clone quantification. Overall study context: Replicate RNA from roughly 20,000 or 100,000 naive CD8 T cells formed five aliquots; four were sequenced.

V dropped 0 bases and J dropped 3 bases, with 11 bases sitting between them. Germline-derived CDR1 and CDR2 are MNHEY and SVGEGT. This CDR3 spans 15 amino acids. Methods described previously were used for bulk TCR libraries, and listed TCR primers were applied. TCRdb re-analysed the PCR reads in MiXCR, keeping a single row per CDR3 protein. This table has under 600,000 distinct CDR3 sequences, over 20% appearing once. The chain joins TRBV6-2 or TRBV6-3 to TRBJ1-2, with a tentative D call TRBD1 (6 bases). This receptor was taken from a human donor in good health. Some libraries in this study had Jurkat cell RNA spiked in. Sequenced material: naive CD8+ T cells from blood, with Jurkat cell RNA spiked in. Sample subset: FACS-sorted CD8+CD4-CCR7+CD45RA+ naive T cells. CDR3 protein: CASSYSSGEDYGYTF. The CDR3 bases are TGTGCCAGCAGTTACTCGTCAGGGGAAGACTATGGCTACACCTTC.